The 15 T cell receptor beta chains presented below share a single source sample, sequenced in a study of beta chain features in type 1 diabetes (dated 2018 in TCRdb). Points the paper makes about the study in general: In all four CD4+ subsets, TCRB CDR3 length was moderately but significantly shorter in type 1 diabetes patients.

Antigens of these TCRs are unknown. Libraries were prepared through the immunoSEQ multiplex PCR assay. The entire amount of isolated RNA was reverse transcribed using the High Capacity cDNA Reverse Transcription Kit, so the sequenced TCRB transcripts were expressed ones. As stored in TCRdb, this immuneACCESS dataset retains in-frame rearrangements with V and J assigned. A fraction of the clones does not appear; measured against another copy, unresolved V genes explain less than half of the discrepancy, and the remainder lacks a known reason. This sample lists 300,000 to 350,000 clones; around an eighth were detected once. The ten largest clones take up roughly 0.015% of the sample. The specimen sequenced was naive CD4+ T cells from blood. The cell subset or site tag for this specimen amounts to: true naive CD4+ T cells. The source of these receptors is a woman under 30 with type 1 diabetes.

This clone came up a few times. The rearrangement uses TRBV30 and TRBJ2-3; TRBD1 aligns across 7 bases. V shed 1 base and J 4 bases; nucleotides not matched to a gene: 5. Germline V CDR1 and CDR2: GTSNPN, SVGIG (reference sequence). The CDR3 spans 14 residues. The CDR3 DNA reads TGTGCCTGGAGTGGTAACAGGGGCCCAGATACGCAGTATTTT. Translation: CAWSGNRGPDTQYF.

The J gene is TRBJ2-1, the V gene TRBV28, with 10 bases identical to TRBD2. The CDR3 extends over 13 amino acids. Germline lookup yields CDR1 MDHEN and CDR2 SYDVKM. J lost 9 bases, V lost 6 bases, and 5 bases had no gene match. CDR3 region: CASRIAGGSEQFF. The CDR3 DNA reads TGTGCCAGCAGAATAGCGGGAGGAAGTGAGCAGTTCTTC.

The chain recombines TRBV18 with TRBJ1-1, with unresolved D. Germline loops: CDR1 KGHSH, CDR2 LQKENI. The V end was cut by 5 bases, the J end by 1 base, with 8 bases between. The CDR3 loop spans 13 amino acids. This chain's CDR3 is CASSTQENTEAFF. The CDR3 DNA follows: TGTGCCAGCTCAACTCAAGAGAACACTGAAGCTTTCTTT.

CDR3 DNA sequence: TGTGCCAGCAGTTTGGAGACAGGGGTTACCTACGAGCAGTACTTC. This gives the protein CASSLETGVTYEQYF. The chain links TRBV28 to TRBJ2-7, with 8 nucleotides matching TRBD1. This CDR3 spans 15 amino acids. Germline V gene sequence: CDR1 MDHEN, CDR2 SYDVKM. V lost 3 bases and J lost 2; bases outside the gene matches: 6.

The CDR3 reads CASSFADGYTF. DNA of the CDR3: TGTGCCAGCAGTTTCGCGGATGGCTACACCTTC. This chain uses TRBV28 with TRBJ1-2, with D uncertain. This CDR3 is 11 amino acids long. Germline assignment: CDR1 MDHEN and CDR2 SYDVKM. V lost 3 bases, J lost 6 bases, and 5 bases lay in between.

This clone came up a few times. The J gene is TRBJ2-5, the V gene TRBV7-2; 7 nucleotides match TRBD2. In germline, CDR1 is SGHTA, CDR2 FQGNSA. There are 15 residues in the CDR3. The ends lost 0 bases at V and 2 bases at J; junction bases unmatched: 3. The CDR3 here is CASSLAAGVQETQYF. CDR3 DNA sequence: TGTGCCAGCAGCTTAGCGGCGGGGGTACAAGAGACCCAGTACTTC.

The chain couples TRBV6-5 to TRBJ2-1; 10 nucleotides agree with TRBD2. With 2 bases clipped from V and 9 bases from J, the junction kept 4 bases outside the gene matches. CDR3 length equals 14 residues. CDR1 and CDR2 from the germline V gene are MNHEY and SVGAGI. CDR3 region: CASSYGTSVREQFF. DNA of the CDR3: TGTGCCAGCAGTTACGGGACTAGCGTCCGTGAGCAGTTCTTC.

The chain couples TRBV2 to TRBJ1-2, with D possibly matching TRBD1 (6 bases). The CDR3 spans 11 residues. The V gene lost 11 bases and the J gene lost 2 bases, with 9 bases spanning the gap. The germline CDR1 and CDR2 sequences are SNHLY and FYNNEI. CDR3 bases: TGTGCCGCAGGGGTAAACTATGGCTACACCTTC. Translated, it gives CAAGVNYGYTF.

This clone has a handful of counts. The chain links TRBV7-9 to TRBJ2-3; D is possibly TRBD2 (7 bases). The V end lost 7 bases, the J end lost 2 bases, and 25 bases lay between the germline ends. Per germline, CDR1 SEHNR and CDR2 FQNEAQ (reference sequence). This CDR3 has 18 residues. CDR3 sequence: CASNLVGGAKGPTDTQYF. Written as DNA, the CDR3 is TGTGCCAGCAACCTCGTGGGGGGGGCAAAGGGTCCCACAGATACGCAGTATTTT.

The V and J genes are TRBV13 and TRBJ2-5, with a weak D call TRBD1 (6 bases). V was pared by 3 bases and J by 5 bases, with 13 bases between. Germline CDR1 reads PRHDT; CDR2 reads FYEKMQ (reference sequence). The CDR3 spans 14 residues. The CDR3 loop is CASSFGLRGETQYF. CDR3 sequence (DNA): TGTGCCAGCAGCTTCGGACTGAGGGGGGAGACCCAGTACTTC.

In nucleotides, the CDR3 is TGTGCCAGCAGTTCCCCCCTAGAGACCCAGTACTTC. Its protein is CASSSPLETQYF. This chain joins TRBV2 and TRBJ2-5; D unclear. Germline CDR1 is SNHLY and CDR2 is FYNNEI. Deletions cut 5 bases from V and 4 bases from J, with 8 bases between. This CDR3 has 12 amino acids.

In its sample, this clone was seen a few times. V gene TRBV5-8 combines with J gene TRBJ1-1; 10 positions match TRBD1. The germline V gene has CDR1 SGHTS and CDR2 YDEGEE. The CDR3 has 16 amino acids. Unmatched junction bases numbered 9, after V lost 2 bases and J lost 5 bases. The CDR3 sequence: CASSFPGTGADTEAFF. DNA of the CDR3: TGTGCCAGCAGCTTTCCCGGGACAGGGGCCGATACTGAAGCTTTCTTT.

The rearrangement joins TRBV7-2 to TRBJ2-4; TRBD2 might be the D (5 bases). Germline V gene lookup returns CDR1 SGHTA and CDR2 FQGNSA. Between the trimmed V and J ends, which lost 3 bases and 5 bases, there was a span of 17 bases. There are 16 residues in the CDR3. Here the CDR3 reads CASSFTGGPPENIQYF. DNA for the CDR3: TGTGCCAGCAGCTTTACGGGCGGGCCCCCAGAAAACATTCAGTACTTC.

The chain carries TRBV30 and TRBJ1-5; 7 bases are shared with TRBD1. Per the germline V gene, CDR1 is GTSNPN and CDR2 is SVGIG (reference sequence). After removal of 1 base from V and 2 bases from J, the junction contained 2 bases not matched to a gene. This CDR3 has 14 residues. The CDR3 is CAWSADRGNQPQHF. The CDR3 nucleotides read TGTGCCTGGAGTGCCGACAGGGGCAATCAGCCCCAGCATTTT.

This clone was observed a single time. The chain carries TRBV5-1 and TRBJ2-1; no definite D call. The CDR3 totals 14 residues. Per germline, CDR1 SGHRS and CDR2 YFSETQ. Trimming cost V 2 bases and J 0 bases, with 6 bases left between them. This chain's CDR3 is CASSFPSSYNEQFF. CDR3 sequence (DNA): TGCGCCAGCAGCTTCCCCTCCTCCTACAATGAGCAGTTCTTC.